The sequence of this TCR beta chain was determined in a study of T cells in Graves' hyperthyroidism and ophthalmopathy. Points from the study as a whole: The model anticipated ophthalmopathy a median approximately 6.6 months pre-onset.

The CDR3 totals 12 residues. CDR1 is LNHDA, CDR2 SQIVND, per germline (reference sequence). V was pared by 10 bases and J by 6 bases, with 7 bases of the junction left unmatched. On this clonotype: Its antigen remains unidentified.

Hyperthyroidism was newly diagnosed in patients aged 18 to 65 (duration under 2 months). TCR beta CDR3 sequences were amplified from RNA transcripts. The TCR CDR3 was amplified in a first-round RT-PCR using the HTBI primer set. TCRdb redid the calling of the multiplex PCR reads with MiXCR, one entry per CDR3 protein. The sample shows some 600,000 distinct CDR3 sequences, approximately 15% of them seen only once. Sequencing was carried out using blood. This receptor was taken from a woman aged 25 to 45 with Graves' hyperthyroidism that later progressed to Graves' ophthalmopathy. The chain links TRBV19 to TRBJ2-3; TRBD2 matches 7 bases. CDR3 nucleotide sequence: TGTGCCACGAGGGTCGGGGGGGATACGCAGTATTTT. Its translation: CATRVGGDTQYF.